One and the same sample provided the 22 T cell receptor beta chains below, sequenced in a study of blood T cell repertoires in COVID-19. Sequencing used immunoSEQ multiplex PCR; TCRdb keeps in-frame clones, though not all of them. The table has some 80,000 clones, around nine tenths seen once. The sequenced sample was peripheral blood. Receptor source: a woman of 80 years or more with active or convalescent COVID-19.

The chain joins TRBV5-4 to TRBJ2-3, with unresolved D. Looked up from germline, CDR1 is SGHNT and CDR2 is YYREEE (reference sequence). Trimming took 10 bases from V and 0 from J, leaving 18 bases between them. The CDR3 is made up of 15 amino acids. In DNA form, the CDR3 reads TGTGCCGGGCAACACCGCCCCTCTAGCACAGATACGCAGTATTTT. As protein: CAGQHRPSSTDTQYF.

This chain uses TRBV5-4 with TRBJ1-4; D remains ambiguous. This CDR3 contains 14 residues. Trimming stripped 9 bases from V and 4 bases from J, with 16 bases between. From germline, CDR1 is SGHNT and CDR2 YYREEE (reference sequence). The CDR3: CATTGEPVNEKLFF. The CDR3 DNA reads TGTGCCACCACGGGAGAGCCGGTTAATGAAAAACTGTTTTTT.

J is TRBJ2-3 and V is TRBV6-1, with D possibly matching TRBD2 (5 bases). V lost 1 base and J 0 bases, leaving 14 bases between the germline ends. The CDR3 has 17 residues. The germline V gene encodes CDR1 MNHNS and CDR2 SASEGT. In DNA form, the CDR3 reads TGTGCCAGCAGTGAAGGATGGAAAGGGAGAAGCACAGATACGCAGTATTTT. This translates into CASSEGWKGRSTDTQYF.

The V call is TRBV7-8, the J call TRBJ2-3; tentative D call: TRBD1 (6 bases). The CDR3 spans 17 residues. The V gene's germline CDR1 is SGHVS and CDR2 FQNEAQ. Trimming took 2 bases from V and 0 from J, leaving 15 bases between them. CDR3 DNA: TGTGCCAGCAGCTTAATTACAGGGCTTTGGAGCACAGATACGCAGTATTTT. Translating gives CASSLITGLWSTDTQYF.

The rearrangement links TRBV27 to TRBJ2-7, with D perhaps matching TRBD1 (6 bases). The germline V and J ends were trimmed by 5 bases and 1 base, with 12 bases remaining between them. CDR3 length: 14 residues. CDR1 is MNHEY and CDR2 is SMNVEV in the germline V gene (reference sequence). The CDR3 region has the DNA TGTGCCAGCAGTCCCCGTAGGGGGTCCTACGAGCAGTACTTC. Encoded protein: CASSPRRGSYEQYF.

The gene calls are TRBV6-6 and TRBJ1-2; D may be TRBD1 (6 bases). The CDR3 runs to 13 residues. Trimming stripped 5 bases from V and 13 bases from J, with 20 bases between. Germline V lookup: CDR1 MNHNY, CDR2 SVGAGI (reference sequence). CDR3 coding DNA: TGTGCCAGCAGTCCCGTAGGGGGGGCGGTGTCCACCTTC. This translates into CASSPVGGAVSTF.

The chain links TRBV2 to TRBJ2-5; the match to TRBD1 covers 8 bases. CDR3 size: 13 residues. J lost 7 bases, V lost 7 bases, and 8 bases had no gene match. Germline CDR1 reads SNHLY; CDR2 reads FYNNEI. The CDR3 DNA sequence: TGTGCCAGCATCCGGACAGGGTTCGGGACCCAGTACTTC. Residues: CASIRTGFGTQYF.

This chain connects TRBV3-1 (or the pseudogene TRBV3-2) to TRBJ2-1; possibly TRBD2 for D (6 bases). The CDR3 has 18 amino acids. V was trimmed by 0 bases and J by 4 bases, leaving 19 bases between them. From germline, CDR1 is LGHDT and CDR2 YNNKEL (reference sequence). Here the CDR3 DNA reads TGTGCCAGCAGCCAAGATGACGTTGCGGGATTGGGGTACAATGAGCAGTTCTTC. As protein: CASSQDDVAGLGYNEQFF.

The chain links TRBV5-1 to TRBJ2-7, with 8 bases identical to TRBD2. Germline V gene data show CDR1 as SGHRS and CDR2 as YFSETQ. With V trimmed by 3 bases and J by 6 bases, 11 bases remained unmatched. The CDR3 runs to 15 residues. The CDR3: CASSSGGLGRGEQYF. The DNA for the CDR3 is TGCGCCAGCAGCTCGGGGGGACTAGGACGAGGCGAGCAGTACTTC.

This chain uses TRBV11-2 with TRBJ2-7; 7 bases line up with TRBD2. The CDR3 has 17 amino acids. J lost 1 base, V lost 4 bases, and 13 bases had no gene match. Per the germline V gene, CDR1 is SGHAT and CDR2 is FQNNGV. Here the CDR3 reads CASSSGPSGLLSYEQYF. Here the CDR3 DNA reads TGTGCCAGCAGCTCAGGACCTAGCGGCCTCCTGTCCTACGAGCAGTACTTC.

The rearrangement joins TRBV7-2 to TRBJ2-2, with a weak D call TRBD2 (7 bases). Germline V gives CDR1 SGHTA, CDR2 FQGNSA. The ends were cut back, 3 bases at V and 6 bases at J, with 11 bases in the middle. The CDR3 contains 14 residues. For the CDR3, the DNA is TGTGCCAGCAGCTTCTCGGGGGGCGCCGGGGAGCTGTTTTTT. It translates to CASSFSGGAGELFF.

This clone has a handful of counts. This chain uses TRBV6-6 with TRBJ2-7, with D perhaps matching TRBD2 (6 bases). Germline V gene sequence: CDR1 MNHNY, CDR2 SVGAGI (reference sequence). V gave up 5 bases and J gave up 1 base, with 12 bases separating them. The CDR3 totals 14 residues. In DNA form, the CDR3 reads TGTGCCAGCAGTCTGGGGGGAGCATCCTACGAGCAGTACTTC. Its translation: CASSLGGASYEQYF.

The V and J genes are TRBV7-9 and TRBJ2-3; no reliable D call. Looked up from germline, CDR1 is SEHNR and CDR2 is FQNEAQ (reference sequence). V was trimmed by 9 bases and J by 0 bases, leaving 10 bases between them. This CDR3 is 13 amino acids long. Here the CDR3 DNA reads TGTGCCAGACAGCTTTCTAGCACAGATACGCAGTATTTT. This sequence encodes CARQLSSTDTQYF.

The chain has TRBV15 and TRBJ1-5, with D possibly matching TRBD1 (6 bases). Germline CDR1 LNHNV, CDR2 YYDKDF (reference sequence). The germline V and J ends were trimmed by 0 bases and 11 bases, with 14 bases remaining between them. CDR3 length: 14 amino acids. The CDR3 DNA sequence: TGTGCCACCAGCAGAGATGAGGGAGGGGGGGCCCAGCATTTT. Amino acid sequence: CATSRDEGGGAQHF.

The chain recombines TRBV3-1 (or the pseudogene TRBV3-2) with TRBJ2-1; 9 bases fit TRBD1. V was pared by 3 bases and J by 2 bases, with 5 bases of the junction left unmatched. CDR3 length: 16 residues. The germline gives CDR1 LGHDT, CDR2 YNNKEL (reference sequence). CDR3 DNA: TGTGCCAGCAGCCAGCCCACAGGGGGCACCTACAATGAGCAGTTCTTC. Amino acid sequence: CASSQPTGGTYNEQFF.

The chain is built from TRBV7-9 and TRBJ2-7; tentatively, D is TRBD1 (6 bases). Trimming shortened V by 4 bases and J by 6 bases, and 10 bases separated the two germline ends. Germline CDR1 reads SEHNR; CDR2 reads FQNEAQ (reference sequence). The CDR3 covers 12 residues. The CDR3 bases are TGTGCCAGCAGCTCCGAAGGGGGCGAGCAGTACTTC. This gives the protein CASSSEGGEQYF.

The rearrangement links TRBV9 to TRBJ2-5; TRBD1 matches 8 bases. The CDR3 spans 16 residues. With 3 bases clipped from V and 5 bases from J, the junction kept 12 bases outside the gene matches. The germline V gene encodes CDR1 SGDLS and CDR2 YYNGEE. This CDR3 is CASSAGQGLGRETQYF. CDR3 in DNA: TGTGCCAGCAGCGCCGGACAGGGCTTGGGGAGGGAGACCCAGTACTTC.

The rearrangement links TRBV6-2 or TRBV6-3 to TRBJ1-2, with 10 bases identical to TRBD1. The trim removed 5 bases at V and 8 bases at J, leaving 5 bases unmatched. Germline CDR1 MNHEY, CDR2 SVGEGT. This CDR3 is built from 13 residues. In DNA form, the CDR3 reads TGTGCCAGCAGTCAAGACAGGGGGCGAGGCTACACCTTC. This sequence encodes CASSQDRGRGYTF.

In its sample, this clone was seen a few times. J is TRBJ2-7 and V is TRBV20-1; TRBD1 is a possible D gene (5 bases). V was shortened by 5 bases and J by 5 bases, with 10 bases between the two germline ends. This CDR3 is 11 amino acids long. CDR1 and CDR2 from the germline V gene are DFQATT and SNEGSKA (reference sequence). DNA of the CDR3: TGCAGTGCTCCAGGGTCGCACGAGCAGTACTTC. Its protein is CSAPGSHEQYF.

This clone was detected once. The chain links TRBV24-1 to TRBJ2-3; D possibly corresponds to TRBD2 (6 bases). The germline CDR1 and CDR2 sequences are KGHDR and SFDVKD. V lost 6 bases to trimming and J lost 8 bases, with 11 bases between them. The CDR3 is made up of 12 amino acids. The CDR3 here is CATSLRGSTQYF. CDR3 sequence (DNA): TGTGCCACCAGTCTCCGGGGGAGTACGCAGTATTTT.

This clone was counted between two and nine times. V usage is TRBV27 and J usage is TRBJ2-7; 8 bases align to TRBD1. CDR1 is MNHEY, CDR2 SMNVEV, per germline (reference sequence). The CDR3 extends over 16 amino acids. The V gene end was trimmed by 1 base and the J gene end by 4 bases; junction bases not matched to a gene: 9. CDR3 loop: CASSLFGDRYGYEQYF. The CDR3 coding sequence is TGTGCCAGCAGTTTATTCGGGGACAGGTACGGTTACGAGCAGTACTTC.

V is TRBV11-3 and J is TRBJ2-1; 11 bases agree with TRBD2. This CDR3 is 14 amino acids long. V shed 3 bases, J shed 6 bases, and the junction held 1 base outside the gene matches. Germline CDR1 reads SGHNT; CDR2 reads YENEEA. CDR3 sequence reads: CASSFSGGANEQFF. In nucleotides, the CDR3 is TGTGCCAGCAGCTTTAGCGGGGGGGCCAATGAGCAGTTCTTC.